Listed here are 8 T cell receptor beta chains from one sample, sequenced in a study of T-cell reconstitution after alpha-beta-depleted transplantation in children. Researchers prepared the TCRbeta library using unique molecular identifiers, the study reports. TCRdb re-called the PCR reads through MiXCR, storing one row per CDR3 protein. The sample lists about 610,000 distinct CDR3 sequences; 10% to 13% were seen once. The sequencing here drew on PBMCs from the stem cell graft donor, taken from the stem cell graft. The receptors were gathered from a human donor who donated a stem cell graft to a child with acute myeloid leukemia.

This chain links TRBV20-1 with TRBJ2-7; TRBD1 agrees at 12 bases. This CDR3 has 13 residues. V lost 5 bases, J lost 5 bases, and 4 bases stayed unmatched. Germline V gene data show CDR1 as DFQATT and CDR2 as SNEGSKA (reference sequence). CDR3 nucleotide sequence: TGCAGTGCTCTGGGACAGGGGGCGAACGAGCAGTACTTC. Protein product: CSALGQGANEQYF.

In this sample, this clonotype turned up a few times. The rearrangement links TRBV10-2 to TRBJ1-2, with TRBD1 as a possible D gene (5 bases). Trimming removed 0 bases from V and 4 bases from J, with 15 bases in between. Germline V gene lookup returns CDR1 WSHSY and CDR2 SAAADI. This CDR3 spans 16 amino acids. Here the CDR3 reads CASSESKHGGGYGYTF. The CDR3 coding sequence is TGCGCCAGCAGTGAGTCGAAACACGGCGGGGGCTATGGCTACACCTTC.

The chain recombines TRBV7-9 with TRBJ1-4; D call uncertain. The CDR3 runs to 14 residues. The germline V and J ends were trimmed by 6 bases and 0 bases, with 8 bases remaining between them. Germline CDR1 SEHNR, CDR2 FQNEAQ (reference sequence). This CDR3 reads CASSQRATNEKLFF. In DNA form, the CDR3 reads TGTGCCAGCAGTCAACGGGCAACTAATGAAAAACTGTTTTTT.

The chain is built from TRBV20-1 and TRBJ2-1; 7 nucleotides line up with TRBD2. V was clipped by 3 bases and J by 10 bases; unmatched bases: 0. The CDR3 has 10 residues. Germline V gene lookup returns CDR1 DFQATT and CDR2 SNEGSKA (reference sequence). For the CDR3, the DNA is TGCAGTGCTAGGCGGGAGGAGCAGTTCTTC. The encoded protein is CSARREEQFF.

This clonotype appeared once. V is TRBV30 and J is TRBJ2-5; possible D gene TRBD2, 5 bases. Germline assignment: CDR1 GTSNPN and CDR2 SVGIG (reference sequence). The CDR3 totals 14 residues. The V end was cut by 0 bases, the J end by 2 bases, with 10 bases between. This chain's CDR3 is CAWSVLLAQETQYF. CDR3 in DNA: TGTGCCTGGAGTGTACTCCTAGCTCAAGAGACCCAGTACTTC.

The chain combines TRBV24-1 with TRBJ2-3; tentatively, D is TRBD1 (7 bases). CDR3 length equals 17 residues. The germline gives CDR1 KGHDR, CDR2 SFDVKD. Trimming removed 1 base from V and 3 bases from J, with 16 bases in between. CDR3 in DNA: TGTGCCACCAGTGATTTAAAACGGACAGGAGGGACAGATACGCAGTATTTT. It is translated as CATSDLKRTGGTDTQYF.

The chain uses TRBV4-3 and TRBJ1-2; possible D gene TRBD1, 6 bases. Trimming took 1 base from V and 9 from J, leaving 12 bases between them. The CDR3 is 13 residues long. Germline V gives CDR1 LGHNA, CDR2 YSLEER. This CDR3 reads CASSQAEQGSYTF. The CDR3 nucleotides are TGCGCCAGCAGCCAAGCAGAACAGGGCAGCTACACCTTC.

This rearrangement joins TRBV4-2 to TRBJ1-1; no definite D call. V was cut by 1 base and J by 8 bases, with 8 bases left in between. The length of the CDR3 is 12 residues. CDR1 and CDR2 from the germline V gene are LGHNA and YNFKEQ. The CDR3 spells CASSQGSREAFF. CDR3 bases: TGTGCCAGCAGCCAAGGGTCCCGGGAAGCTTTCTTT.